These 23 T cell receptor beta chains share one sample of origin, sequenced in a study of blood T cell repertoires in COVID-19 (dated by TCRdb to 2018 to 2020). The method was the immunoSEQ multiplex PCR assay. TCRdb took over this immuneACCESS table, retaining in-frame rearrangements with V and J assigned. Such tables are incomplete; in checked studies, under half of the missing clones stem from an unresolved V gene, and the remainder is unexplained. The sample yields 100,000 to 150,000 clones; more than 80% were counted once. The ten largest clonotypes hold approximately 30% of the sample. Sequenced: peripheral blood. The origin of the receptors is a man between 65 and 85 years old with active or convalescent COVID-19.

Comment on this clone: The sample carries other DNA sequences with the same CDR3. V and J are TRBV5-1 and TRBJ2-5, with 9 bases matching TRBD2. Germline V gene sequence: CDR1 SGHRS, CDR2 YFSETQ. The length of the CDR3 is 14 residues. With V trimmed by 0 bases and J by 5 bases, 2 bases remained unmatched. The CDR3 DNA sequence: TGCGCCAGCAGCTTGGGTAGCGGGAGTGAGACCCAGTACTTC. Its protein is CASSLGSGSETQYF.

V usage is TRBV5-8 and J usage is TRBJ2-2; 8 nucleotides line up with TRBD1. This CDR3 comprises 16 residues. With V trimmed by 4 bases and J by 6 bases, 11 bases remained unmatched. In germline, CDR1 is SGHTS, CDR2 YDEGEE. The CDR3 spells CASSPHWQGAAGELFF. CDR3 in DNA: TGTGCCAGCAGCCCTCACTGGCAGGGGGCGGCCGGGGAGCTGTTTTTT. Full variable domain (rest looked up from reference TRBV5-8 and TRBJ2-2): EAGVTQSPTHLIKTRGQQATLRCSPISGHTSVYWYQQALGLGLQFLLWYDEGEERNRGNFPPRFSGRQFPNYSSELNVNALELEDSALYLCASSPHWQGAAGELFFGEGSRLTVL.

This chain joins TRBV6-5 and TRBJ2-7, with 8 bases lining up with TRBD2. Germline CDR1 and CDR2: MNHEY and SVGAGI. V was pared by 6 bases and J by 4 bases, with 8 bases of the junction left unmatched. The CDR3 has 14 amino acids. CDR3 nucleotides: TGTGCCAGCAGAGCAAGCGGGAGCCCTTACGAGCAGTACTTC. Translating gives CASRASGSPYEQYF.

A single count supports this clone. The chain links TRBV15 to TRBJ2-7; 9 bases are a match to TRBD1. This CDR3 is 16 amino acids long. In germline, CDR1 is LNHNV, CDR2 YYDKDF (reference sequence). V was clipped by 2 bases and J by 4 bases; unmatched bases: 9. In DNA, the CDR3 is TGTGCCACCAGCAGACTGGGGGACAGGGCAGTTTACGAGCAGTACTTC. Translated: CATSRLGDRAVYEQYF.

The chain links TRBV27 to TRBJ1-4; no clear D. The CDR3 is 15 amino acids. V was clipped by 3 bases and J by 5 bases, with 13 bases between them. Germline assignment: CDR1 MNHEY and CDR2 SMNVEV (reference sequence). The CDR3 spells CASSLNLRGNEKLFF. The CDR3 DNA sequence: TGTGCCAGCAGTTTGAACCTACGGGGAAATGAAAAACTGTTTTTT. Using reference TRBV27 and TRBJ1-4 for the parts outside the CDR3, the full variable domain is EAQVTQNPRYLITVTGKKLTVTCSQNMNHEYMSWYRQDPGLGLRQIYYSMNVEVTDKGDVPEGYKVSRKEKRNFPLILESPSPNQTSLYFCASSLNLRGNEKLFFGSGTQLSVL.

The DNA for the CDR3 is TGTGCCAGCCAACAGGGTTCTTACGAGCAGTACTTC. Translation gives CASQQGSYEQYF. The chain joins TRBV2 to TRBJ2-7, with D maybe TRBD1 (6 bases). Germline V gene sequence: CDR1 SNHLY, CDR2 FYNNEI. Deletions cut 8 bases from V and 4 bases from J, with 12 bases between. The CDR3 sequence is 12 residues long.

The CDR3 bases are TGCGCCAGCAGCCGCCCGGACAGGGGTTACAATGAGCAGTTCTTC. Translation gives CASSRPDRGYNEQFF. The chain is built from TRBV4-1 and TRBJ2-1; 9 bases align to TRBD1. The germline V gene has CDR1 MGHRA and CDR2 YSYEKL. J lost 4 bases, V lost 4 bases, and 5 bases had no gene match. This CDR3 comprises 15 residues.

V gene TRBV19 combines with J gene TRBJ2-1; no definite D call. CDR1 and CDR2 from the germline V gene are LNHDA and SQIVND (reference sequence). The CDR3 is 15 residues long. V dropped 6 bases and J dropped 2 bases, with 14 bases sitting between them. DNA of the CDR3: TGTGCCAGTAGCTTGGGTCAGGAAACCTACAATGAGCAGTTCTTC. Protein: CASSLGQETYNEQFF.

This rearrangement joins TRBV5-1 to TRBJ1-2; no clear D gene. V was trimmed by 3 bases and J by 3 bases, leaving 6 bases between them. Germline V gene data show CDR1 as SGHRS and CDR2 as YFSETQ. The CDR3 loop spans 12 amino acids. CDR3 amino acids: CASSSSDYGYTF. The CDR3 DNA is TGCGCCAGCAGCTCAAGCGACTATGGCTACACCTTC. Combining the CDR3 with reference TRBV5-1 and TRBJ1-2 gives the whole variable domain KAGVTQTPRYLIKTRGQQVTLSCSPISGHRSVSWYQQTPGQGLQFLFEYFSETQRNKGNFPGRFSGRQFSNSRSEMNVSTLELGDSALYLCASSSSDYGYTFGSGTRLTVV.

This chain uses TRBV19 with TRBJ1-1; D remains unclear. The CDR3 is 13 amino acids. The germline V gene encodes CDR1 LNHDA and CDR2 SQIVND (reference sequence). V lost 9 bases and J 4 bases, leaving 15 bases between the germline ends. CDR3 sequence reads: CASARIPSTEAFF. In nucleotides, the CDR3 is TGTGCCAGCGCCCGGATACCTAGCACTGAAGCTTTCTTT.

This clone was counted a single time. The gene calls are TRBV27 and TRBJ1-3; no clear D. The CDR3 length is 15 residues. The germline CDR1 and CDR2 sequences are MNHEY and SMNVEV (reference sequence). V dropped 4 bases and J dropped 4 bases, with 14 bases sitting between them. This chain's CDR3 is CASSSSIPTGNTIYF. CDR3 nucleotides: TGTGCCAGCAGTTCCTCTATCCCTACGGGAAACACCATATATTTT.

This chain connects TRBV24-1 to TRBJ1-5; D gene uncertain. Per germline, CDR1 KGHDR and CDR2 SFDVKD. This CDR3 has 13 residues. Trimming took 3 bases from V and 7 from J, leaving 9 bases between them. CDR3 residues: CATSDLASQPQHF. CDR3 bases: TGTGCCACCAGTGATCTAGCTTCCCAGCCCCAGCATTTT.

This clone is a singleton in its sample. V usage is TRBV28 and J usage is TRBJ1-6; D uncertain. The CDR3 spans 15 residues. In germline, CDR1 is MDHEN, CDR2 SYDVKM. The V gene lost 5 bases and the J gene lost 7 bases, with 15 bases spanning the gap. The CDR3 bases are TGTGCCAGCAGTCCCCAAGAAGCGTCCAATTCACCCCTCCACTTT. Amino acid sequence: CASSPQEASNSPLHF.

This clone appeared a single time. The CDR3 DNA reads TGCAGCGTATCAGGGGGCAGGACTGAAGCTTTCTTT. It is translated as CSVSGGRTEAFF. This chain connects TRBV29-1 to TRBJ1-1, with 8 bases identical to TRBD1. The CDR3 contains 12 residues. From germline, CDR1 is SQVTM and CDR2 ANQGSEA. V was clipped by 6 bases and J by 5 bases; unmatched bases: 5.

The chain recombines TRBV5-1 with TRBJ1-5; D remains unclear. Germline values: CDR1 SGHRS, CDR2 YFSETQ. Trimming shortened V by 4 bases and J by 0 bases, and 5 bases separated the two germline ends. The CDR3 contains 13 residues. In DNA, the CDR3 is TGCGCCAGCAGCCCCTATAGCAATCAGCCCCAGCATTTT. It codes for CASSPYSNQPQHF.

On this clone: The same CDR3 can be traced to other DNA sequences in this sample. V and J are TRBV5-1 and TRBJ2-7; 8 nucleotides match TRBD1. In germline, CDR1 is SGHRS, CDR2 YFSETQ. The CDR3 totals 14 residues. V trimming: 4 bases; J trimming: 3 bases; junction bases outside the gene matches: 6. CDR3 sequence reads: CASSPRTGSYEQYF. The DNA of the CDR3 is TGCGCCAGCAGCCCTCGGACAGGGAGCTACGAGCAGTACTTC.

CDR3 sequence reads: CSASKQGEPSLGYTF. The DNA for the CDR3 is TGCAGTGCTAGTAAGCAGGGGGAACCGAGTTTAGGCTACACCTTC. The V and J genes are TRBV20-1 and TRBJ1-2; TRBD1 matches at 7 bases. Germline V lookup: CDR1 DFQATT, CDR2 SNEGSKA (reference sequence). This CDR3 is built from 15 residues. Trimming at V came to 3 bases and at J to 8 bases, leaving 15 bases not matched to a gene.

The chain links TRBV3-1 (or the pseudogene TRBV3-2) to TRBJ1-5; possibly TRBD1 for D (5 bases). This CDR3 has 16 amino acids. V was trimmed by 2 bases and J by 1 base, leaving 12 bases between them. Per germline, CDR1 LGHDT and CDR2 YNNKEL (reference sequence). CDR3 DNA: TGTGCCAGCAGCCAATCTGGTGGGGGGAGCAATCAGCCCCAGCATTTT. As protein: CASSQSGGGSNQPQHF.

The J gene is TRBJ2-3, the V gene TRBV7-9; 7 bases match TRBD2. This CDR3 has 15 amino acids. Trimming at V came to 0 bases and at J to 3 bases, leaving 3 bases not matched to a gene. From germline, CDR1 is SEHNR and CDR2 FQNEAQ (reference sequence). The CDR3 DNA reads as TGTGCCAGCAGCTTAGCGGGAGGGAGGACAGATACGCAGTATTTT. Translated, it gives CASSLAGGRTDTQYF.

In nucleotides, the CDR3 is TGTGCCAGCAGCCGTGGGCGGGGTTCGAACACCGGGGAGCTGTTTTTT. It encodes CASSRGRGSNTGELFF. The gene calls are TRBV11-3 and TRBJ2-2, with D possibly being TRBD2 (6 bases). The CDR3 contains 16 residues. Trimming left V 5 bases short and J 0 bases short, with 13 bases between. CDR1 SGHNT and CDR2 YENEEA come from the germline V gene.

V is TRBV20-1 and J is TRBJ1-1; D gene ambiguous. Trimming pared 4 bases from V and 10 bases from J, leaving 4 bases between. Germline V CDR1 and CDR2: DFQATT, SNEGSKA (reference sequence). The CDR3 covers 8 residues. The DNA for the CDR3 is TGCAGTGCTACTAGAGCTTTCTTT. This translates into CSATRAFF.

This chain joins TRBV7-9 and TRBJ2-5; 7 bases fit TRBD1. V shed 11 bases, J shed 5 bases, and the junction held 11 bases outside the gene matches. Per germline, CDR1 SEHNR and CDR2 FQNEAQ (reference sequence). The CDR3 length is 13 residues. CDR3 nucleotide sequence: TGTGCCGGTCATCAGACAGGGCTGGAGACCCAGTACTTC. It is translated as CAGHQTGLETQYF.

This chain joins TRBV19 and TRBJ1-5; tentative D call: TRBD1 (6 bases). The CDR3 length is 17 residues. V shed 7 bases and J shed 1 base, with 20 bases lying between them. Germline V gene sequence: CDR1 LNHDA, CDR2 SQIVND (reference sequence). CDR3 residues: CASKSGVGATSNQPQHF. The DNA for the CDR3 is TGTGCCAGTAAGTCCGGCGTGGGGGCGACAAGCAATCAGCCCCAGCATTTT.